These 9 T cell receptor beta chains came from one sample sequenced in a study of T cells in Graves' hyperthyroidism and ophthalmopathy. The CDR3 regions of TCR beta were amplified from RNA transcripts. The HTBI primer set was used in a first-round RT-PCR of the TCR CDR3. TCRdb ran MiXCR on the multiplex PCR reads and lists one entry per CDR3 protein. The sample lists hundreds of thousands of distinct CDR3 sequences, around 15% occurring once. Input material: blood. The source is a woman younger than 30 with Graves' hyperthyroidism.

This clonotype was found many times. The genes are TRBV6-1 and TRBJ2-5; D possibly matches TRBD1 or TRBD2 (6 bases each). The germline CDR1 and CDR2 sequences are MNHNS and SASEGT. The V end lost 6 bases, the J end lost 5 bases, and 13 bases lay between the germline ends. The CDR3 extends over 13 amino acids. CDR3 sequence (DNA): TGTGCCAGCAGGAAGGGGGGAACTGAGACCCAGTACTTC. It specifies CASRKGGTETQYF.

The chain links TRBV20-1 to TRBJ2-3, with 8 bases lining up with TRBD2. J lost 7 bases, V lost 5 bases, and 11 bases had no gene match. The germline V gene has CDR1 DFQATT and CDR2 SNEGSKA (reference sequence). This CDR3 is 14 amino acids long. CDR3 residues: CSAAPGGRRNTQYF. As DNA, the CDR3 is TGCAGTGCTGCTCCGGGGGGGAGGAGGAATACGCAGTATTTT.

This clonotype occurred a few times. This sequence joins TRBV29-1 and TRBJ2-1, with no clear D. V gave up 4 bases and J gave up 3 bases, with 13 bases separating them. The germline V gene has CDR1 SQVTM and CDR2 ANQGSEA. CDR3 length equals 14 residues. CDR3 DNA sequence: TGCAGCGTTGCAGCTCGGGCTGGCTACAATGAGCAGTTCTTC. Its protein is CSVAARAGYNEQFF.

Ten or more counts support this clonotype. This chain joins TRBV2 and TRBJ2-7; D gene uncertain. The V gene lost 7 bases and the J gene lost 5 bases, with 15 bases spanning the gap. CDR1 and CDR2 from the germline V gene are SNHLY and FYNNEI. This CDR3 has 13 amino acids. CDR3 residues: CASNGPFSNEQYF. The CDR3 DNA reads TGTGCCAGCAATGGCCCGTTCAGCAACGAGCAGTACTTC. Complete variable domain (other parts from reference TRBV2 and TRBJ2-7): EPEVTQTPSHQVTQMGQEVILRCVPISNHLYFYWYRQILGQKVEFLVSFYNNEISEKSEIFDDQFSVERPDGSNFTLKIRSTKLEDSAMYFCASNGPFSNEQYFGPGTRLTVT.

This clonotype was observed at least ten times. This sequence joins TRBV28 and TRBJ1-4, with D possibly matching TRBD1 (5 bases). The V gene lost 6 bases and the J gene lost 4 bases, with 9 bases spanning the gap. In germline, CDR1 is MDHEN, CDR2 SYDVKM. This CDR3 has 13 amino acids. CDR3 residues: CASSQTVNEKLFF. CDR3 bases: TGTGCCAGCAGCCAGACAGTTAATGAAAAACTGTTTTTT.

This chain connects TRBV13 to TRBJ2-2; 15 bases fit TRBD2. The V gene's germline CDR1 is PRHDT and CDR2 FYEKMQ (reference sequence). The J segment lost 3 bases and the V segment lost 5 bases, leaving 10 bases of the junction unmatched. The CDR3 contains 19 residues. This chain's CDR3 is CASSASLRTSGRDTGELFF. CDR3 bases: TGTGCCAGCAGCGCTTCCCTCCGGACTAGCGGGAGGGACACCGGGGAGCTGTTTTTT.

A few counts support this clonotype. The V call is TRBV10-2, the J call TRBJ1-6; 7 bases are a match to TRBD1. Germline CDR1 reads WSHSY; CDR2 reads SAAADI. V shed 11 bases, J shed 5 bases, and the junction held 6 bases outside the gene matches. This CDR3 has 13 amino acids. The CDR3 region has the DNA TGCGCCTGCCGACAGGGTAATAATTCACCCCTCCACTTT. Translation: CACRQGNNSPLHF.

The V and J genes are TRBV25-1 and TRBJ1-1, with a tentative D call TRBD1 (6 bases). V was pared by 8 bases and J by 4 bases, with 14 bases between. Germline lookup yields CDR1 MGHDK and CDR2 SYGVNS. The CDR3 is 13 amino acids. CDR3 in amino acids: CASARGSRTEAFF. DNA for the CDR3: TGTGCCAGCGCGAGGGGGAGTCGCACTGAAGCTTTCTTT.

This clonotype turned up a few times. The rearrangement joins TRBV19 to TRBJ2-1; D is unclear. The CDR3 runs 15 residues. The V end lost 7 bases, the J end lost 0 bases, and 13 bases lay between the germline ends. Germline-derived CDR1 and CDR2 are LNHDA and SQIVND (reference sequence). This chain's CDR3 is CASTLDSSSYNEQFF. The CDR3 region has the DNA TGTGCCAGTACCCTCGACTCAAGCTCCTACAATGAGCAGTTCTTC.